This T cell receptor (beta chain) was observed in a study of blood T cell repertoires in COVID-19. The CDR3 is 13 amino acids. J gave up 6 bases and V 7 bases, and 9 bases lay outside the gene matches. Germline CDR1 and CDR2: MNHNY and SVGAGI (reference sequence). TCRdb's copy holds only in-frame clones and misses some; the assay was immunoSEQ multiplex PCR. This sample has about 24,000 clones, with 80% to 85% found just once. This chain uses TRBV6-6 with TRBJ2-7, with 7 bases matching TRBD2. This clonotype was obtained from a human donor in a cohort sampled during active COVID-19. Sequencing was performed on peripheral blood. The DNA of the CDR3 is TGTGCCAGCATCCCGGGACTATCGGGCGAGCAGTACTTC. It codes for CASIPGLSGEQYF.